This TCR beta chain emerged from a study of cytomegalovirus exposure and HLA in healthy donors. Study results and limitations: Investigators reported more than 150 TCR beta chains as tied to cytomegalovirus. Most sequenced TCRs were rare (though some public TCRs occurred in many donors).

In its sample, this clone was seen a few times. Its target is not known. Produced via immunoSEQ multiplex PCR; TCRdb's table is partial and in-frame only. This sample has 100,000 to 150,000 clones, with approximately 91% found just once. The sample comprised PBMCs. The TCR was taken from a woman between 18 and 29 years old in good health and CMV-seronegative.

CDR3 protein: CAFSGGRGNQPQHF. CDR3 coding DNA: TGTGCCTTTTCTGGAGGCAGGGGGAATCAGCCCCAGCATTTT. The chain combines TRBV30 with TRBJ1-5; 7 bases are a match to TRBD1. The junction had 10 bases not matched to a gene; V was cut back by 7 bases and J by 4 bases. The CDR3 spans 14 residues. Germline V gives CDR1 GTSNPN, CDR2 SVGIG (reference sequence).